The T cell receptor beta chain under discussion was sequenced for a study of blood T cell repertoires in COVID-19. Study overall: From the United States, Italy and Spain came samples of acute and convalescent COVID-19.

This CDR3 is 20 amino acids long. Sequenced by immunoSEQ multiplex PCR; TCRdb stores in-frame clones only, minus some. The sample contains roughly 33,000 clones, over 90% of which appear only once. The clonotype comes from a human donor in a cohort sampled during active COVID-19. The genes are TRBV21-1 and TRBJ2-1; TRBD2 was called by the table and not checked on the DNA. TRBV21-1 is noted as a pseudogene. Sequencing used peripheral blood. CDR3 sequence reads: CASSLSPGLAGGGDYNEQFF. In nucleotides, the CDR3 is TGTGCCAGCAGCCTTAGTCCGGGACTAGCGGGAGGGGGGGATTACAATGAGCAGTTCTTC.